Following are 18 T cell receptor beta chains from one sample sequenced in a study of blood T cell repertoires in COVID-19. TCRdb keeps only in-frame clones here, not all; method: immunoSEQ multiplex PCR. The data hold some 180,000 clones, with less than 90% observed a single time. Sequencing was carried out using peripheral blood. The source is a man between 70 and 80 years old with active or convalescent COVID-19.

The chain employs TRBV7-2 and TRBJ1-2; 7 nucleotides agree with TRBD1. The CDR3 totals 15 residues. The V gene's germline CDR1 is SGHTA and CDR2 FQGNSA. V shed 5 bases and J 5 bases; nucleotides not matched to a gene: 11. The CDR3 sequence is CASSGRTGEWYGYTF. The CDR3 nucleotides read TGTGCCAGCAGCGGTCGGACAGGAGAATGGTATGGCTACACCTTC.

CDR3 protein: CASSPQYTGELFF. Written as DNA, the CDR3 is TGTGCCAGCAGCCCACAGTACACCGGGGAGCTGTTTTTT. The rearrangement uses TRBV3-1 (or the pseudogene TRBV3-2) and TRBJ2-2, with D unresolved. Looked up from germline, CDR1 is LGHDT and CDR2 is YNNKEL (reference sequence). The V and J ends lost 4 bases and 3 bases respectively, with 6 bases between them. The CDR3 sequence is 13 residues long.

The V call is TRBV4-3, the J call TRBJ2-2; 15 bases are shared with TRBD2. Germline lookup yields CDR1 LGHNA and CDR2 YSLEER. The CDR3 extends over 15 amino acids. CDR3 protein: CASGTSGRITGELFF. CDR3 DNA: TGCGCTAGCGGGACTAGCGGGAGGATTACCGGGGAGCTGTTTTTT.

This clone occurred a few times. The germline gene is not matched at one end of the junction; a read error may be the cause. The chain recombines TRBV7-2 with TRBJ2-3; 8 nucleotides align to TRBD2. This CDR3 is built from 14 residues. Germline lookup yields CDR1 SGHTA and CDR2 FQGNSA. The CDR3 loop reads CASSLAGATDTQYF. The CDR3 DNA reads TGTGCCAGCAGCCTAGCGGGCGCCACAGATACGCAGTATTTT. The full variable domain, in which reference TRBV7-2 and TRBJ2-3 provide the parts outside the CDR3, is GAGVSQSPSNKVTEKGKDVELRCDPISGHTALYWYRQSLGQGLEFLIYFQGNSAPDKSGLPSDRFSAERTGGSVSTLTIQRTQQEDSAVYLCASSLAGATDTQYFGPGTRLTVL.

The chain joins TRBV28 to TRBJ2-1; TRBD2 matches 14 bases. The CDR3 is made up of 15 amino acids. The ends lost 2 bases at V and 8 bases at J; junction bases unmatched: 2. Per the germline V gene, CDR1 is MDHEN and CDR2 is SYDVKM. CDR3 bases: TGTGCCAGCAGTTTAGGGACTAGCGGGAGCTATGAGCAGTTCTTC. Translated, it gives CASSLGTSGSYEQFF.

The rearrangement uses TRBV7-8 and TRBJ2-7, with 7 bases matching TRBD2. J lost 4 bases, V lost 5 bases, and 8 bases had no gene match. CDR3 length: 14 amino acids. Germline-derived CDR1 and CDR2 are SGHVS and FQNEAQ. In DNA form, the CDR3 reads TGTGCCAGCAGCCCGATCTGGGGGGGTTACGAGCAGTACTTC. Its protein product is CASSPIWGGYEQYF.

The rearrangement links TRBV19 to TRBJ2-1; tentatively, D is TRBD1 (6 bases). The CDR3 consists of 14 residues. Per germline, CDR1 LNHDA and CDR2 SQIVND (reference sequence). V was pared by 1 base and J by 4 bases, with 8 bases between. CDR3 protein: CASSIGTAYNEQFF. As DNA, the CDR3 is TGTGCCAGTAGTATAGGGACAGCATACAATGAGCAGTTCTTC. The entire variable domain, with the rest obtained from reference TRBV19 and TRBJ2-1, is as follows: DGGITQSPKYLFRKEGQNVTLSCEQNLNHDAMYWYRQDPGQGLRLIYYSQIVNDFQKGDIAEGYSVSREKKESFPLTVTSAQKNPTAFYLCASSIGTAYNEQFFGPGTRLTVL.

V and J are TRBV4-3 and TRBJ2-3, with D uncertain. The CDR3 consists of 14 residues. Trimming removed 1 base from V and 5 bases from J, with 10 bases in between. In germline, CDR1 is LGHNA, CDR2 YSLEER. The CDR3 DNA sequence: TGCGCCAGCAGCCAAGGGGCTTGGAAAGATACGCAGTATTTT. It is translated as CASSQGAWKDTQYF.

The rearrangement links TRBV28 to TRBJ1-2; D is unresolved. The germline gives CDR1 MDHEN, CDR2 SYDVKM. The ends were cut back, 4 bases at V and 2 bases at J, with 8 bases in the middle. This CDR3 is built from 13 residues. CDR3 sequence: CASSSTVNYGYTF. In nucleotides, the CDR3 is TGTGCCAGCAGTTCTACCGTCAACTATGGCTACACCTTC.

This chain uses TRBV24-1 with TRBJ1-2, with no clear D. Germline CDR1 KGHDR, CDR2 SFDVKD. The CDR3 has 15 amino acids. The ends were cut back, 5 bases at V and 4 bases at J, with 16 bases in the middle. CDR3 region: CATSGKEGLLYGYTF. The CDR3 region has the DNA TGTGCCACCAGTGGTAAGGAGGGTCTACTCTATGGCTACACCTTC.

The V and J genes are TRBV2 and TRBJ1-3, with TRBD1 matching 9 bases. The CDR3 runs 14 residues. Germline V gene lookup returns CDR1 SNHLY and CDR2 FYNNEI. J was trimmed by 2 bases and V by 5 bases; bases with no gene match: 1. The chain's CDR3 is CASSRDRAGNTIYF. The CDR3 DNA reads TGTGCCAGCAGTCGGGACAGGGCTGGAAACACCATATATTTT.

The V call is TRBV29-1, the J call TRBJ1-4, with D uncertain. This CDR3 contains 13 residues. The V gene's germline CDR1 is SQVTM and CDR2 ANQGSEA. V lost 4 bases, J lost 4 bases, and 10 bases lay in between. The CDR3 nucleotides read TGCAGCGTTGCCGAGAGAATTAATGAAAAACTGTTTTTT. Amino acid sequence: CSVAERINEKLFF.

The chain has TRBV7-8 and TRBJ2-3; the match to TRBD2 covers 14 bases. This CDR3 is built from 16 residues. Per the germline V gene, CDR1 is SGHVS and CDR2 is FQNEAQ. The V segment lost 8 bases and the J segment 5 bases; nucleotides outside the gene matches: 9. The CDR3 nucleotides are TGTGCCAGCTTACTGACCGGGACTAGCGGGGGAGATACGCAGTATTTT. It is translated as CASLLTGTSGGDTQYF.

The chain couples TRBV19 to TRBJ1-6; D is perhaps TRBD1 (6 bases). Germline V gene sequence: CDR1 LNHDA, CDR2 SQIVND (reference sequence). Trimming took off 5 bases at V and 10 bases at J, with 12 bases between the two ends. The CDR3 runs to 13 residues. The CDR3 loop is CASSSTGISPLHF. The DNA of the CDR3 is TGTGCCAGTAGTTCAACAGGGATCTCACCCCTCCACTTT.

V is TRBV2 and J is TRBJ1-5; TRBD1 might be the D (6 bases). This CDR3 contains 15 residues. V was trimmed by 2 bases and J by 2 bases, leaving 10 bases between them. Germline V gene lookup returns CDR1 SNHLY and CDR2 FYNNEI. The CDR3 DNA sequence: TGTGCCAGCAGTGAAATGGGGGCCGGCAATCAGCCCCAGCATTTT. Translated, it gives CASSEMGAGNQPQHF.

The J gene is TRBJ1-1, the V gene TRBV18; 9 bases are shared with TRBD1. CDR1 KGHSH and CDR2 LQKENI come from the germline V gene. Trimming removed 10 bases from V and 4 bases from J; junction bases left unmatched: 7. CDR3 size: 13 residues. The DNA of the CDR3 is TGTGCCACCTCGGGACAGGGCATCACTGAAGCTTTCTTT. It specifies CATSGQGITEAFF. Drawing the rest from reference TRBV18 and TRBJ1-1, the complete variable domain is NAGVMQNPRHLVRRRGQEARLRCSPMKGHSHVYWYRQLPEEGLKFMVYLQKENIIDESGMPKERFSAEFPKEGPSILRIQQVVRGDSAAYFCATSGQGITEAFFGQGTRLTVV.

The gene calls are TRBV5-1 and TRBJ1-1; tentative D call: TRBD1 (5 bases). The CDR3 runs 16 residues. Trimming cost V 4 bases and J 2 bases, with 18 bases left between them. The germline gives CDR1 SGHRS, CDR2 YFSETQ. CDR3 in DNA: TGCGCCAGCAGCCCCACGGTTGGGGGGATTAACACTGAAGCTTTCTTT. It encodes CASSPTVGGINTEAFF.

The rearrangement links TRBV6-2 or TRBV6-3 to TRBJ1-1, with 8 bases identical to TRBD1. Germline V gene sequence: CDR1 MNHEY, CDR2 SVGEGT. The CDR3 runs 16 residues. J lost 3 bases, V lost 5 bases, and 11 bases had no gene match. CDR3 in amino acids: CASSRRQGNRYTEAFF. CDR3 nucleotide sequence: TGTGCCAGCAGTCGGAGACAGGGGAATAGGTACACTGAAGCTTTCTTT.